This is a list of T cell receptor beta chains from one sample in a study of blood T cell repertoires in COVID-19. Sequencing was performed with immunoSEQ multiplex PCR; in TCRdb, only in-frame clones are kept and a portion is missing. Here the sample spans a few hundred thousand clones, around 86% being singletons. The sample was peripheral blood. These receptors came from a man under 40 who had recovered from COVID-19. Both conserved end residues are part of each CDR3. The D gene is left open where the match is weak. Where a row states a size, it is once, few, many or the class of an expanded clone; other rows omit it.

clone_size	j_call	d_call	v_call	cdr3_nt	cdr3_aa
few	TRBJ1-6	-	TRBV4-1	TGCGCCAGCAGGCCAACGGGACAATCCTATAATTCACCCCTCCACTTT	CASRPTGQSYNSPLHF
few	TRBJ2-2	-	TRBV7-9	TGTGCCAGCAGCTTAGGACAGGCGGCCGGGGAGCTGTTTTTT	CASSLGQAAGELFF
-	TRBJ1-6	-	TRBV7-2	TGTGCCAGCAGCTTAGATACAGGGAGTTATTCACCCCTCCACTTT	CASSLDTGSYSPLHF
-	TRBJ1-1	-	TRBV29-1	TGCAGCGTGGTCCCGCGGGACACTGAAGCTTTCTTT	CSVVPRDTEAFF
-	TRBJ2-4	TRBD2	TRBV5-1	TGCGCCAGCAGCCCCTACCTAGCGGAAAACATTCAGTACTTC	CASSPYLAENIQYF
-	TRBJ1-4	-	TRBV20-1	TGCAGTGCTAGTTTAAGGGTCACAGGGAATGAAAAACTGTTTTTT	CSASLRVTGNEKLFF
-	TRBJ2-1	TRBD1	TRBV6-5	TGTGCCAGCAGCCAATACAGGGGGCGCATCAATGAGCAGTTCTTC	CASSQYRGRINEQFF
once	TRBJ2-3	TRBD2	TRBV5-6	TGTGCCAGCAGCTTGGGTTCGGAGCGGGAACGCTATTTT	CASSLGSERERYF
few	TRBJ1-1	TRBD1	TRBV19	TGTGCCAGCGAACAGGGGGCAAGGGTTATTGGGACTGAAGCTTTCTTT	CASEQGARVIGTEAFF
once	TRBJ2-4	TRBD1	TRBV29-1	TGCAGCGTTCTCTCGACAGGGAGCATTCAGTACTTC	CSVLSTGSIQYF
-	TRBJ1-2	TRBD1	TRBV19	TGTGCCAGTAGTTATCTCCGGGGACAGGGGCGCGGCTACACCTTC	CASSYLRGQGRGYTF
-	TRBJ1-6	-	TRBV6-5	TGTGCCAGCTCTCAGGCGCGAAGGAATAATTCACCCCTCCACTTT	CASSQARRNNSPLHF
-	TRBJ2-3	-	TRBV9	TGTGCCAGCAGCGTAGAGGGGTCCACAGATACGCAGTATTTT	CASSVEGSTDTQYF
once	TRBJ2-1	TRBD2	TRBV6-2/TRBV6-3	TGTGCCAGCAGTTCACAGGGACTAGCGGACGAGCAGTTCTTC	CASSSQGLADEQFF
-	TRBJ1-2	-	TRBV4-1	TGCGCCAGCAGCCAAGGAGGCGGAGCAGAGAACTATGGCTACACCTTC	CASSQGGGAENYGYTF
-	TRBJ1-1	-	TRBV19	TGTGCCAGTAGTATACAAGGGGTCGGCACTGAAGCTTTCTTT	CASSIQGVGTEAFF
-	TRBJ1-4	TRBD1	TRBV2	TGTGCCAGCAGCGCGACAGGGGGAAGGAATGAAAAACTGTTTTTT	CASSATGGRNEKLFF
-	TRBJ2-1	-	TRBV7-2	TGTGCCAGCAGTTGGACGGCAGGGTTCTACAATGAGCAGTTCTTC	CASSWTAGFYNEQFF
-	TRBJ2-7	TRBD2	TRBV6-5	TGTGCCAGCACGAGCGGGGTCTCCTACGAGCAGTACTTC	CASTSGVSYEQYF
-	TRBJ2-4	-	TRBV21-1	TGTGCCAGCGTGGACAGCAAAAACATTCAGTACTTC	CASVDSKNIQYF
-	TRBJ1-1	-	TRBV6-5	TGTGCCAGCATGGCAGGGCCGAACACTGAAGCTTTCTTT	CASMAGPNTEAFF
-	TRBJ1-2	-	TRBV14	TGTGCCAGCAGCCAAGATCTGCGGCCTGCCACCTTC	CASSQDLRPATF
once	TRBJ2-2	TRBD1	TRBV4-1	TGCGCCAGCAGCCAAGGACAGGGCGCGGACGAGGAGCTGTTTTTT	CASSQGQGADEELFF
-	TRBJ1-1	-	TRBV7-9	TGTGCCAGCAGCTTAGGGGAGGTCCGGAGGAACACTGAAGCTTTCTTT	CASSLGEVRRNTEAFF